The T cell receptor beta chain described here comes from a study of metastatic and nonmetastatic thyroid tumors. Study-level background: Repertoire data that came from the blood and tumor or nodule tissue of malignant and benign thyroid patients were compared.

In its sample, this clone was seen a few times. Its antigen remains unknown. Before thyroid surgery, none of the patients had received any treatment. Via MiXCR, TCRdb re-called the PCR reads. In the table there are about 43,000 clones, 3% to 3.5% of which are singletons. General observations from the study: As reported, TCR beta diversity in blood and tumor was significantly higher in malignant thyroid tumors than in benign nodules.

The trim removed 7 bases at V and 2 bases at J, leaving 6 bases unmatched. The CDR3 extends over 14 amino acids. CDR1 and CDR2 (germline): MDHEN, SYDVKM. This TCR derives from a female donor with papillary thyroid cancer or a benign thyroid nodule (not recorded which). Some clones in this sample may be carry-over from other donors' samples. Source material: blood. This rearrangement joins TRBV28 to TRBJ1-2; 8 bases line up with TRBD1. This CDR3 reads CASIRQGMNYGYTF. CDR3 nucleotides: TGTGCCAGCATTAGACAGGGGATGAACTATGGCTACACCTTC.